This note documents a single TCR beta chain sequence. The source of the sample is a study of T-cell reconstitution after alpha-beta-depleted transplantation in children. Construction of the TCRbeta library involved unique molecular identifiers. TCRdb re-derived calls from the PCR reads in MiXCR, one entry per CDR3 protein. Here the sample spans over 300,000 distinct CDR3 sequences, about 9.3% being singletons. The CDR3 totals 15 residues. The V gene end was trimmed by 11 bases and the J gene end by 4 bases; junction bases not matched to a gene: 11. From germline, CDR1 is SGHAT and CDR2 FQNNGV. The gene calls are TRBV11-2 and TRBJ2-2; TRBD1 matches 9 bases. The starting material was PBMCs from the stem cell graft donor, obtained from the stem cell graft. The sequence came from a human donor who donated a stem cell graft to a child with acute lymphoblastic leukemia. DNA of the CDR3: TGTGCCGTCCAACAGGGGGCATCGAGCACCGGGGAGCTGTTTTTT. This encodes CAVQQGASSTGELFF.